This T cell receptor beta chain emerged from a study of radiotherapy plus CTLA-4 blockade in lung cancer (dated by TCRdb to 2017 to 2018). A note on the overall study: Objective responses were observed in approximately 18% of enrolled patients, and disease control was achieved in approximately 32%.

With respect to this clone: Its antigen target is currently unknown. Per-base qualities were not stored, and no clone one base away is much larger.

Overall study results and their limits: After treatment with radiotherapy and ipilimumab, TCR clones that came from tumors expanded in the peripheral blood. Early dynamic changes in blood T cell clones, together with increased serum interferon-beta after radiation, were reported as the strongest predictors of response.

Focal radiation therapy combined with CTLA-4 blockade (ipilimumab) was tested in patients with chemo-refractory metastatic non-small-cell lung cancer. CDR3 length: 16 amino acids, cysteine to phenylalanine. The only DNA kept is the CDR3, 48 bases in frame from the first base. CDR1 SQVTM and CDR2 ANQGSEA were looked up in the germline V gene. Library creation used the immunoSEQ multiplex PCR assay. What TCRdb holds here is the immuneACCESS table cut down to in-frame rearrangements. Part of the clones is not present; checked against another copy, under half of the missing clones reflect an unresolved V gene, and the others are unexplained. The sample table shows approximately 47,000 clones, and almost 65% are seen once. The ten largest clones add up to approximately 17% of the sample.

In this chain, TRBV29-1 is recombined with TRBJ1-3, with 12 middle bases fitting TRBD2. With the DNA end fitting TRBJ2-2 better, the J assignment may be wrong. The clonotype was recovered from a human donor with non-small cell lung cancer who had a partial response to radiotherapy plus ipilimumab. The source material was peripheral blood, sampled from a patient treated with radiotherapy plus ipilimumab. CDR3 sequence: CSVAWTSGTFTGELFF. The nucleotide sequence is TGCAGCGTCGCTTGGACTAGCGGGACGTTCACCGGGGAGCTGTTTTTT.